These 16 T cell receptor beta chains came from one sample sequenced in a study of control samples from healthy donors and cancer patients. The assay was immunoSEQ multiplex PCR, and TCRdb's table has in-frame clones only and misses some. The data show 35,000 to 50,000 clones, with over 80% seen just once and 45% to 50% held by the top ten. The specimen was blood. The receptors stem from a man aged 55 to 69 in good health.

The chain combines TRBV12-5 with TRBJ2-5, with TRBD1 identical over 10 bases. Germline CDR1 is LGHNT and CDR2 is FRNRAP. CDR3 length equals 15 residues. The ends lost 3 bases at V and 2 bases at J; junction bases unmatched: 3. The CDR3 nucleotides are TGTGCTAGTGGTTTAGGACAGGGGGTTCAAGAGACCCAGTACTTC. Protein product: CASGLGQGVQETQYF.

The J gene is TRBJ2-3, the V gene TRBV3-1 (or the pseudogene TRBV3-2), with D tentatively TRBD2 (6 bases). The CDR3 is made up of 16 amino acids. The germline V gene has CDR1 LGHDT and CDR2 YNNKEL (reference sequence). V was cut by 2 bases and J by 2 bases, with 14 bases left in between. The CDR3 loop reads CASSQNSGEPTDTQYF. DNA for the CDR3: TGTGCCAGCAGCCAAAATAGCGGAGAACCCACAGATACGCAGTATTTT.

J is TRBJ1-1 and V is TRBV11-2; possibly TRBD1 for D (5 bases). The CDR3 is 14 amino acids. The V and J ends lost 5 bases and 8 bases respectively, with 18 bases between them. From germline, CDR1 is SGHAT and CDR2 FQNNGV. CDR3 nucleotides: TGTGCCAGCAGCCCTTTTGTCGGGGCAGCCGAAGCTTTCTTT. This sequence encodes CASSPFVGAAEAFF.

The chain employs TRBV5-1 and TRBJ2-7, with 8 bases lining up with TRBD2. Germline CDR1 and CDR2: SGHRS and YFSETQ. V shed 4 bases, J shed 1 base, and the junction held 10 bases outside the gene matches. CDR3 length: 16 residues. In nucleotides, the CDR3 is TGCGCCAGCAGCCGGGAGGGCCAGGTGGGATCCTACGAGCAGTACTTC. This sequence encodes CASSREGQVGSYEQYF.

The chain uses TRBV9 and TRBJ2-2; 8 bases agree with TRBD1. The CDR3 is 15 residues long. The V and J ends lost 4 bases and 4 bases, in that order; junction bases with no gene match: 6. Germline lookup yields CDR1 SGDLS and CDR2 YYNGEE. The CDR3 region has the DNA TGTGCCAGCAGCCCCGGACAGGGCCCCACCGGGGAGCTGTTTTTT. It codes for CASSPGQGPTGELFF.

V usage is TRBV27 and J usage is TRBJ2-1, with 15 bases lining up with TRBD2. The CDR3 contains 17 residues. V dropped 5 bases and J dropped 5; count of bases not matched to a gene: 7. Per the germline V gene, CDR1 is MNHEY and CDR2 is SMNVEV (reference sequence). CDR3 amino acids: CASSTGLAGGLNNEQFF. The CDR3 DNA sequence: TGTGCCAGCAGTACTGGACTAGCGGGGGGGCTTAACAATGAGCAGTTCTTC.

The V call is TRBV4-3, the J call TRBJ1-3, with D unresolved. Germline V gene lookup returns CDR1 LGHNA and CDR2 YSLEER. The CDR3 consists of 17 residues. V was pared by 0 bases and J by 1 base, with 13 bases between. For the CDR3, the DNA is TGCGCCAGCAGCCAAGAAATCCCCAGCGGGTCTGGAAACACCATATATTTT. Its protein product is CASSQEIPSGSGNTIYF.

This chain joins TRBV2 and TRBJ2-3, with unresolved D. Per germline, CDR1 SNHLY and CDR2 FYNNEI. With 4 bases removed from V and 3 bases from J, the gap between germline ends came to 8 bases. CDR3 length: 13 amino acids. CDR3 residues: CASSVGRTDTQYF. DNA of the CDR3: TGTGCCAGCAGTGTAGGAAGGACAGATACGCAGTATTTT.

The V gene is TRBV11-2, the J gene TRBJ2-2; D uncertain. CDR1 is SGHAT, CDR2 FQNNGV, per germline. V gave up 3 bases and J gave up 1 base, with 6 bases separating them. The CDR3 contains 14 residues. CDR3 nucleotides: TGTGCCAGCAGCTTCCTAGGGAACACCGGGGAGCTGTTTTTT. Protein: CASSFLGNTGELFF.

The sample holds a few counts of this clone. The chain uses TRBV6-1 and TRBJ2-2; 8 bases map to TRBD2. V was pared by 2 bases and J by 6 bases, with 14 bases of the junction left unmatched. This CDR3 is built from 18 residues. From germline, CDR1 is MNHNS and CDR2 SASEGT. CDR3 amino acids: CASSESAGGRVSAGELFF. CDR3 DNA: TGTGCCAGCAGTGAATCTGCGGGGGGCAGGGTCTCGGCCGGGGAGCTGTTTTTT.

In regard to this clone: Other DNA sequences in this sample translate to the same CDR3. This rearrangement joins TRBV15 to TRBJ2-6; tentatively, D is TRBD1 (6 bases). Germline V gives CDR1 LNHNV, CDR2 YYDKDF (reference sequence). CDR3 length equals 18 residues. V lost 0 bases and J lost 3, with 15 bases in between. CDR3 in DNA: TGTGCCACCAGCAGAGACAGGGGTATGGGGCGTGGGGCCAACGTCCTGACTTTC. Translating gives CATSRDRGMGRGANVLTF.

The genes are TRBV7-8 and TRBJ1-3; D not resolved. The ends were cut back, 3 bases at V and 0 bases at J, with 6 bases in the middle. Looked up from germline, CDR1 is SGHVS and CDR2 is FQNEAQ. The CDR3 is 14 amino acids. The CDR3 sequence: CASSFHSSGNTIYF. As DNA, the CDR3 is TGTGCCAGCAGCTTTCATTCCTCTGGAAACACCATATATTTT.

To note about this clone: The junction does not match germline at one end; this may be a read error. The chain joins TRBV5-1 to TRBJ2-5, with 9 bases identical to TRBD2. The CDR3 consists of 17 residues. CDR1 and CDR2 (germline): SGHRS, YFSETQ. The CDR3 region is CARSWGTRGGYQETQYF. As DNA, the CDR3 is TGCGCCCGCAGCTGGGGGACGCGGGGGGGGTACCAAGAGACCCAGTACTTC.

The CDR3 here is CAIRDRGEYNEQFF. CDR3 nucleotide sequence: TGTGCCATCAGGGACAGGGGGGAATACAATGAGCAGTTCTTC. The chain is built from TRBV10-3 and TRBJ2-1; TRBD1 matches at 10 bases. The ends lost 6 bases at V and 4 bases at J; junction bases unmatched: 3. Germline V gene sequence: CDR1 ENHRY, CDR2 SYGVKD. The CDR3 has 14 amino acids.

This clone was detected only once. The chain is built from TRBV6-5 and TRBJ2-1; 12 bases are shared with TRBD2. Trimming took 4 bases from V and 10 from J; bases not matched to a gene: 8. The germline gives CDR1 MNHEY, CDR2 SVGAGI. The length of the CDR3 is 15 residues. The chain's CDR3 is CASSSSGRAFEEQFF. CDR3 in DNA: TGTGCCAGCAGTTCTAGCGGGAGGGCCTTTGAGGAGCAGTTCTTC.

In regard to this clone: This sample includes further DNA sequences coding for the same CDR3. The chain carries TRBV3-1 (or the pseudogene TRBV3-2) and TRBJ2-3, with 12 positions matching TRBD2. The CDR3 is 15 residues long. Trimming at V came to 0 bases and at J to 10 bases, leaving 5 bases not matched to a gene. Germline CDR1 LGHDT, CDR2 YNNKEL (reference sequence). In nucleotides, the CDR3 is TGTGCCAGCAGCCAAGAACGACTAGCGGGAGAGGCGCAGTATTTT. This gives the protein CASSQERLAGEAQYF.